One and the same sample provided the 29 T cell receptor beta chains below, sequenced in a study of blood T cell repertoires in COVID-19. The protocol was immunoSEQ multiplex PCR, while the TCRdb copy is restricted to in-frame clones and leaves out a portion. Here the sample spans 250,000 to 300,000 clones, roughly 86% being singletons. The material sequenced was PBMCs or T cells enriched from blood (not recorded which). The receptors here all came from a woman between 55 and 75 years old who had recovered from COVID-19.

The CDR3 region is CAWSVGQNYGYTF. In nucleotides, the CDR3 is TGTGCCTGGAGTGTCGGACAGAACTATGGCTACACCTTC. This chain joins TRBV30 and TRBJ1-2, with D maybe TRBD1 (6 bases). V was clipped by 0 bases and J by 2 bases, with 7 bases between them. The CDR3 has 13 amino acids. Germline V gene data show CDR1 as GTSNPN and CDR2 as SVGIG (reference sequence). Supplemented by reference TRBV30 and TRBJ1-2, the full variable domain reads SQTIHQWPATLVQPVGSPLSLECTVEGTSNPNLYWYRQAAGRGLQLLFYSVGIGQISSEVPQNLSASRPQDRQFILSSKKLLLSDSGFYLCAWSVGQNYGYTFGSGTRLTVV.

This clone was detected once. J is TRBJ2-7 and V is TRBV28; 10 bases are a match to TRBD2. The CDR3 runs 14 residues. The trim removed 7 bases at V and 2 bases at J, leaving 5 bases unmatched. In germline, CDR1 is MDHEN, CDR2 SYDVKM. The DNA of the CDR3 is TGTGCCAGCACACGGAGCGGGGGGGCCTACGAGCAGTACTTC. This codes for CASTRSGGAYEQYF. Full variable domain (rest looked up from reference TRBV28 and TRBJ2-7): DVKVTQSSRYLVKRTGEKVFLECVQDMDHENMFWYRQDPGLGLRLIYFSYDVKMKEKGDIPEGYSVSREKKERFSLILESASTNQTSMYLCASTRSGGAYEQYFGPGTRLTVT.

The V gene is TRBV28, the J gene TRBJ2-1, with 12 bases identical to TRBD2. This CDR3 is built from 15 residues. With 4 bases clipped from V and 9 bases from J, the junction kept 7 bases outside the gene matches. CDR1 is MDHEN, CDR2 SYDVKM, per germline. The CDR3 is CASSWLAGGPVEQFF. Written as DNA, the CDR3 is TGTGCCAGCAGTTGGCTAGCGGGGGGGCCGGTTGAGCAGTTCTTC. The whole variable domain, remainder taken from reference TRBV28 and TRBJ2-1, is DVKVTQSSRYLVKRTGEKVFLECVQDMDHENMFWYRQDPGLGLRLIYFSYDVKMKEKGDIPEGYSVSREKKERFSLILESASTNQTSMYLCASSWLAGGPVEQFFGPGTRLTVL.

The rearrangement joins TRBV28 to TRBJ1-1, with TRBD1 matching 8 bases. Germline V gene lookup returns CDR1 MDHEN and CDR2 SYDVKM. The CDR3 has 15 amino acids. Trimming cost V 5 bases and J 0 bases; bases outside gene matches: 5. The CDR3 here is CASSPGQGMNTEAFF. In DNA, the CDR3 is TGTGCCAGCAGTCCAGGACAGGGCATGAACACTGAAGCTTTCTTT. Combining the CDR3 with reference TRBV28 and TRBJ1-1 gives the whole variable domain DVKVTQSSRYLVKRTGEKVFLECVQDMDHENMFWYRQDPGLGLRLIYFSYDVKMKEKGDIPEGYSVSREKKERFSLILESASTNQTSMYLCASSPGQGMNTEAFFGQGTRLTVV.

This clone turned up a few times. The chain uses TRBV13 and TRBJ2-7; 10 nucleotides align to TRBD2. Trimming cost V 5 bases and J 2 bases; bases outside gene matches: 6. This CDR3 comprises 15 residues. Germline loops: CDR1 PRHDT, CDR2 FYEKMQ (reference sequence). This chain's CDR3 is CASSLLAGPAYEQYF. CDR3 nucleotides: TGTGCCAGCAGCCTACTAGCGGGGCCCGCCTACGAGCAGTACTTC.

This clone was seen more than once but under ten times. This chain joins TRBV27 and TRBJ2-2; possibly TRBD2 for D (5 bases). This CDR3 comprises 17 residues. V was pared by 4 bases and J by 0 bases, with 15 bases between. CDR1 MNHEY and CDR2 SMNVEV come from the germline V gene (reference sequence). The DNA for the CDR3 is TGTGCCAGCAGTTCTCTAACTAGAATGACGAACACCGGGGAGCTGTTTTTT. It codes for CASSSLTRMTNTGELFF.

V and J are TRBV2 and TRBJ2-7; 8 nucleotides align to TRBD2. Germline V gives CDR1 SNHLY, CDR2 FYNNEI. The CDR3 is made up of 16 amino acids. V lost 6 bases, J lost 4 bases, and 14 bases stayed unmatched. The CDR3 nucleotides read TGTGCCAGCAGGGAGCGCGGAGCGGGAGATAATTACGAGCAGTACTTC. It encodes CASRERGAGDNYEQYF.

The chain carries TRBV21-1 and TRBJ1-5. TRBV21-1 is a pseudogene segment. The CDR3 spans 13 residues. CDR3 bases: TGTGCCAGCAGCAAAAAACCGGGGGGGGCCCAGCATTTT. It is translated as CASSKKPGGAQHF.

This clone was detected a few times. The J gene is TRBJ1-2, the V gene TRBV20-1; D might be TRBD1 (5 bases). The length of the CDR3 is 11 residues. Trimming cost V 3 bases and J 8 bases, with 10 bases left between them. Germline V gene sequence: CDR1 DFQATT, CDR2 SNEGSKA (reference sequence). The CDR3 region has the DNA TGCAGTGCTAGTTACCAGGGAGGCTACACCTTC. This translates into CSASYQGGYTF.

The chain recombines TRBV18 with TRBJ2-7; D remains unclear. This CDR3 comprises 13 residues. The V and J ends lost 2 bases and 8 bases respectively, with 13 bases between them. Germline CDR1 KGHSH, CDR2 LQKENI. The CDR3 DNA sequence: TGTGCCAGCTCACCAGAGCGACTTGAGAAGCAGTACTTC. Translating it yields CASSPERLEKQYF.

This clone was seen a few times. The chain has TRBV10-1 and TRBJ2-1; the match to TRBD2 covers 9 bases. V was pared by 2 bases and J by 6 bases, with 8 bases of the junction left unmatched. CDR1 and CDR2 from the germline V gene are WNHNN and SYGVQD (reference sequence). The CDR3 runs 16 residues. CDR3 bases: TGCGCCAGCAGTGAGATTCGCGGGAGGGCTTCCAATGAGCAGTTCTTC. Amino acid sequence: CASSEIRGRASNEQFF.

The CDR3, as DNA: TGCGCCAGCAGTCAAGAACAGGGGTCGCCTCCCCTCTCTGGAAACACCATATATTTT. Protein sequence: CASSQEQGSPPLSGNTIYF. The chain employs TRBV23-1 and TRBJ1-3; 7 bases match TRBD1. TRBV23-1 is assigned to the ORF class and has an uncertain function. The CDR3 sequence is 19 residues long. V lost 2 bases, J lost 0 bases, and 13 bases stayed unmatched.

This clone was picked up a small number of times. The chain employs TRBV11-3 and TRBJ2-1, with D tentatively TRBD2 (5 bases). V lost 4 bases to trimming and J lost 9 bases, with 13 bases between them. CDR1 is SGHNT, CDR2 YENEEA, per germline. CDR3 length: 13 amino acids. CDR3 in DNA: TGTGCCAGCAGCTGGAGTTTCGGAGGTGAGCAGTTCTTC. Protein sequence: CASSWSFGGEQFF.

The rearrangement joins TRBV7-9 to TRBJ1-2; D remains ambiguous. Germline CDR1 SEHNR, CDR2 FQNEAQ (reference sequence). Trimming removed 5 bases from V and 4 bases from J, with 11 bases in between. The CDR3 loop spans 13 amino acids. The DNA for the CDR3 is TGTGCCAGCAGCCCCGACCAGGTCTATGGCTACACCTTC. Translated: CASSPDQVYGYTF. The full variable domain, rest sourced from reference TRBV7-9 and TRBJ1-2, is DTGVSQNPRHKITKRGQNVTFRCDPISEHNRLYWYRQTLGQGPEFLTYFQNEAQLEKSRLLSDRFSAERPKGSFSTLEIQRTEQGDSAMYLCASSPDQVYGYTFGSGTRLTVV.

The chain links TRBV5-1 to TRBJ2-1, with 8 bases that match TRBD1. Germline V gene sequence: CDR1 SGHRS, CDR2 YFSETQ. V was pared by 6 bases and J by 2 bases, with 13 bases of the junction left unmatched. The CDR3 spans 17 residues. The DNA for the CDR3 is TGCGCCAGCACTTACATGACTCGACAGGGGCCCTACAATGAGCAGTTCTTC. It specifies CASTYMTRQGPYNEQFF.

The chain links TRBV2 to TRBJ1-3; 7 bases are shared with TRBD1. Per germline, CDR1 SNHLY and CDR2 FYNNEI. With V trimmed by 11 bases and J by 4 bases, 11 bases remained unmatched. The CDR3 contains 14 residues. This chain's CDR3 is CAGGGLTRGNTIYF. For the CDR3, the DNA is TGTGCCGGAGGGGGCCTCACTCGGGGAAACACCATATATTTT.

This chain uses TRBV9 with TRBJ2-7; 11 bases align to TRBD2. Germline V CDR1 and CDR2: SGDLS, YYNGEE. The CDR3 consists of 15 residues. V lost 3 bases to trimming and J lost 1 base; unmatched junction nucleotides: 3. In nucleotides, the CDR3 is TGTGCCAGCAGCGCGGGACTAGCGGAATCCTACGAGCAGTACTTC. Encoded protein: CASSAGLAESYEQYF. Full variable domain (remainder filled in from reference TRBV9 and TRBJ2-7): DSGVTQTPKHLITATGQRVTLRCSPRSGDLSVYWYQQSLDQGLQFLIQYYNGEERAKGNILERFSAQQFPDLHSELNLSSLELGDSALYFCASSAGLAESYEQYFGPGTRLTVT.

The chain links TRBV5-1 to TRBJ1-1, with D uncertain. V was trimmed by 0 bases and J by 4 bases, leaving 13 bases between them. The CDR3 runs to 15 residues. CDR1 and CDR2 (germline): SGHRS, YFSETQ. The CDR3 sequence: CASSLARAGFTEAFF. The CDR3 coding sequence is TGCGCCAGCAGCTTGGCCCGGGCGGGTTTCACTGAAGCTTTCTTT.

The chain has TRBV9 and TRBJ2-5; TRBD1 might be the D (5 bases). The CDR3 has 13 residues. V gave up 5 bases and J gave up 3 bases, with 11 bases separating them. Germline CDR1 reads SGDLS; CDR2 reads YYNGEE. CDR3 region: CASSQGGKETQYF. The DNA for the CDR3 is TGTGCCAGCAGTCAGGGTGGAAAAGAGACCCAGTACTTC.

CDR3 in amino acids: CAWSRDTQYF. The CDR3 nucleotides are TGTGCCTGGAGTCGAGATACGCAGTATTTT. This chain joins TRBV30 and TRBJ2-3; no clear D. This CDR3 is built from 10 residues. V lost 2 bases, J lost 5 bases, and 2 bases lay in between. Germline V gene lookup returns CDR1 GTSNPN and CDR2 SVGIG (reference sequence).

The J gene is TRBJ1-2, the V gene TRBV24-1; 7 bases fit TRBD1. Germline CDR1 and CDR2: KGHDR and SFDVKD. Trimming removed 1 base from V and 1 base from J; junction bases left unmatched: 5. The length of the CDR3 is 16 residues. The CDR3 loop is CATSDFEAGGNYGYTF. The CDR3 DNA is TGTGCCACCAGTGATTTTGAGGCAGGGGGTAACTATGGCTACACCTTC.

There are a few counts of this clone. The chain uses TRBV27 and TRBJ2-7; 7 nucleotides match TRBD2. The germline V gene encodes CDR1 MNHEY and CDR2 SMNVEV (reference sequence). The V gene end was trimmed by 4 bases and the J gene end by 3 bases; junction bases not matched to a gene: 6. The length of the CDR3 is 14 residues. CDR3 amino acids: CASSWGGRNYEQYF. The DNA of the CDR3 is TGTGCCAGCAGTTGGGGGGGACGGAACTACGAGCAGTACTTC.

V is TRBV2 and J is TRBJ1-1, with D possibly matching TRBD1 (5 bases). Germline CDR1 is SNHLY and CDR2 is FYNNEI. The CDR3 sequence is 13 residues long. Trimming stripped 7 bases from V and 1 base from J, with 10 bases between. The CDR3 sequence is CASTLDKNTEAFF. The CDR3 DNA follows: TGTGCCAGCACTTTGGACAAGAACACTGAAGCTTTCTTT. Based on the CDR3 plus reference TRBV2 and TRBJ1-1, the full variable domain is EPEVTQTPSHQVTQMGQEVILRCVPISNHLYFYWYRQILGQKVEFLVSFYNNEISEKSEIFDDQFSVERPDGSNFTLKIRSTKLEDSAMYFCASTLDKNTEAFFGQGTRLTVV.

V gene TRBV5-1 combines with J gene TRBJ1-2, with 7 bases matching TRBD1. V was pared by 5 bases and J by 2 bases, with 3 bases of the junction left unmatched. CDR1 SGHRS and CDR2 YFSETQ come from the germline V gene. The CDR3 runs 13 residues. CDR3 residues: CASRPTGNYGYTF. The CDR3 bases are TGCGCCAGCAGACCGACAGGGAACTATGGCTACACCTTC. Based on the CDR3 plus reference TRBV5-1 and TRBJ1-2, the full variable domain is KAGVTQTPRYLIKTRGQQVTLSCSPISGHRSVSWYQQTPGQGLQFLFEYFSETQRNKGNFPGRFSGRQFSNSRSEMNVSTLELGDSALYLCASRPTGNYGYTFGSGTRLTVV.

The count of this clone is one. This chain connects TRBV6-1 to TRBJ1-3; 7 bases match TRBD1. J gave up 0 bases and V 3 bases, and 5 bases lay outside the gene matches. The length of the CDR3 is 16 residues. Germline V gene data show CDR1 as MNHNS and CDR2 as SASEGT. The CDR3 DNA reads as TGTGCCAGCAGTGAGCGGACAGGATTCTCTGGAAACACCATATATTTT. Residues: CASSERTGFSGNTIYF.

This clone was counted once. This chain joins TRBV27 and TRBJ2-3; 15 bases are a match to TRBD2. This CDR3 is built from 18 residues. The germline V gene has CDR1 MNHEY and CDR2 SMNVEV (reference sequence). The ends lost 4 bases at V and 0 bases at J; junction bases unmatched: 5. The CDR3 DNA reads TGTGCCAGCAGTTCCCCAGGACTAGCGGGAGGGAGCACAGATACGCAGTATTTT. Its translation: CASSSPGLAGGSTDTQYF.

V is TRBV30 and J is TRBJ2-2; no reliable D call. The CDR3 extends over 13 amino acids. With 6 bases removed from V and 6 bases from J, the gap between germline ends came to 14 bases. From germline, CDR1 is GTSNPN and CDR2 SVGIG (reference sequence). CDR3 residues: CACIKLGAGELFF. The CDR3 region has the DNA TGTGCCTGCATTAAGTTGGGCGCCGGGGAGCTGTTTTTT.

V and J are TRBV2 and TRBJ2-1; 8 positions match TRBD2. CDR1 and CDR2 from the germline V gene are SNHLY and FYNNEI. The CDR3 is 14 residues long. V lost 6 bases to trimming and J lost 4 bases; unmatched junction nucleotides: 5. The CDR3 loop is CASRGIAGYNEQFF. In nucleotides, the CDR3 is TGTGCCAGCAGGGGGATAGCGGGGTACAATGAGCAGTTCTTC.

This chain connects TRBV7-9 to TRBJ2-2; D might be TRBD2 (6 bases). The CDR3 is 14 amino acids. Germline lookup yields CDR1 SEHNR and CDR2 FQNEAQ (reference sequence). V lost 1 base and J lost 8, with 11 bases in between. The CDR3 region is CASSLELASGELFF. DNA for the CDR3: TGTGCCAGCAGCTTAGAGCTAGCGTCAGGGGAGCTGTTTTTT.